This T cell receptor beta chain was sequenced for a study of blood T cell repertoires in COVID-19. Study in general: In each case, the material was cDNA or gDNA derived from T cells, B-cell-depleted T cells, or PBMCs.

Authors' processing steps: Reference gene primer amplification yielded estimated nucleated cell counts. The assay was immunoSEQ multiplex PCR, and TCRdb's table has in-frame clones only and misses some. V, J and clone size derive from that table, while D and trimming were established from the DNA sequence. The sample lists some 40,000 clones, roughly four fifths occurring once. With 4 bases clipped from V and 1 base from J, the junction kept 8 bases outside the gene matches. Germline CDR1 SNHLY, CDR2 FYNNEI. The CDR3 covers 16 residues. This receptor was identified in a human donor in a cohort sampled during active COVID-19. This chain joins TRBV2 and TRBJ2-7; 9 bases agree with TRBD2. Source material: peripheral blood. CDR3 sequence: CASSAKLAGTSYEQYF. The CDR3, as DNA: TGTGCCAGCAGTGCCAAACTAGCGGGCACGTCCTACGAGCAGTACTTC.